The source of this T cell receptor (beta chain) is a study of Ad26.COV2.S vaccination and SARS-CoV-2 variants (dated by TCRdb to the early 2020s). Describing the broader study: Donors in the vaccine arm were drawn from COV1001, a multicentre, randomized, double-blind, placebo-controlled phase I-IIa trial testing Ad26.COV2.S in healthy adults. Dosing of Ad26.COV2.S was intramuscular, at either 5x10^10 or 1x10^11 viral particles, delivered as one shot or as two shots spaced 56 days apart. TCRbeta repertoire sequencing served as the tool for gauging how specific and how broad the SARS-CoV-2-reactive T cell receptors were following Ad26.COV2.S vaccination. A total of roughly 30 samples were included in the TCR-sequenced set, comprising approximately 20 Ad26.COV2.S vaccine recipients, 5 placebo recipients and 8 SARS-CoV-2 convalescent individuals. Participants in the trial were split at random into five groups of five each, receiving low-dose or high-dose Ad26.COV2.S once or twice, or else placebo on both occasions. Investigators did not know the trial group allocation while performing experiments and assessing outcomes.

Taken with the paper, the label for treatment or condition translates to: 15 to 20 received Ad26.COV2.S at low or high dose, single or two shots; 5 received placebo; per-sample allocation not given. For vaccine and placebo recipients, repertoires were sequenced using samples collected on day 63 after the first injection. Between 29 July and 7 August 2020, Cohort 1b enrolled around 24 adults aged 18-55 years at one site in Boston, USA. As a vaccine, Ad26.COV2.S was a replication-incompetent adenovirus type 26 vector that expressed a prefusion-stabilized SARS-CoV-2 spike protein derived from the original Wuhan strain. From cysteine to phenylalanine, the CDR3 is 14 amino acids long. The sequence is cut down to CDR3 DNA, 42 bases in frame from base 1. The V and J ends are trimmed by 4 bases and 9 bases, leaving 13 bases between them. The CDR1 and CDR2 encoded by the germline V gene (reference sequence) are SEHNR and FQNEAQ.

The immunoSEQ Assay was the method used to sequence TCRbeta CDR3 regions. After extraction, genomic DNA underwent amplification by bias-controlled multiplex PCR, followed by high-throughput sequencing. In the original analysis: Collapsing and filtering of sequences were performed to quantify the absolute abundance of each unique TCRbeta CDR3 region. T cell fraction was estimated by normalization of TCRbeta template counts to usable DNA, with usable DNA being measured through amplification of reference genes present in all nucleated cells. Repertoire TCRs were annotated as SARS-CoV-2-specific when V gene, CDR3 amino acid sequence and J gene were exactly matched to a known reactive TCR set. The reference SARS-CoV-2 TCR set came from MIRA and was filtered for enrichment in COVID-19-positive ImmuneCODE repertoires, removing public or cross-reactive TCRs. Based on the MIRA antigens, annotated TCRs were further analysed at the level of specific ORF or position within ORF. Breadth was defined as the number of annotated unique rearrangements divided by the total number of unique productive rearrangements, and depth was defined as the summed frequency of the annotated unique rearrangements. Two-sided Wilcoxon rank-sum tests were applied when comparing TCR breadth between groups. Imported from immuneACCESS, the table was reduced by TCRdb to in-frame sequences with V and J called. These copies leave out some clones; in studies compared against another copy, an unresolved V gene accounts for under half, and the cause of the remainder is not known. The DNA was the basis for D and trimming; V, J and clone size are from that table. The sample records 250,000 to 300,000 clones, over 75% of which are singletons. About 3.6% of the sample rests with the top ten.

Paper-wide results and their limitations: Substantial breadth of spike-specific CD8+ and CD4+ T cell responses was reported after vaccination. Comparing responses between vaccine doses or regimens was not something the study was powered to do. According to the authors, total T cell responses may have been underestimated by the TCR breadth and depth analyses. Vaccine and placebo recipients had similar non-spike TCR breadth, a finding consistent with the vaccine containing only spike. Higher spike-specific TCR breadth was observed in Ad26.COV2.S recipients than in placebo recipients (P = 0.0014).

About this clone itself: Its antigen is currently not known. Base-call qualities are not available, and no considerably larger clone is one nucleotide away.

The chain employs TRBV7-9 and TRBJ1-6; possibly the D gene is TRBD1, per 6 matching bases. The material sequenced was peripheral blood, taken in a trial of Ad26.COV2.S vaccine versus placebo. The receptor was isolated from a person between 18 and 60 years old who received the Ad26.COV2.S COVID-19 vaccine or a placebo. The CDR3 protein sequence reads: CASSSGQSGSPLHF. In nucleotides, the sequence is TGTGCCAGCAGCTCAGGACAGTCGGGTTCACCCCTCCACTTT.